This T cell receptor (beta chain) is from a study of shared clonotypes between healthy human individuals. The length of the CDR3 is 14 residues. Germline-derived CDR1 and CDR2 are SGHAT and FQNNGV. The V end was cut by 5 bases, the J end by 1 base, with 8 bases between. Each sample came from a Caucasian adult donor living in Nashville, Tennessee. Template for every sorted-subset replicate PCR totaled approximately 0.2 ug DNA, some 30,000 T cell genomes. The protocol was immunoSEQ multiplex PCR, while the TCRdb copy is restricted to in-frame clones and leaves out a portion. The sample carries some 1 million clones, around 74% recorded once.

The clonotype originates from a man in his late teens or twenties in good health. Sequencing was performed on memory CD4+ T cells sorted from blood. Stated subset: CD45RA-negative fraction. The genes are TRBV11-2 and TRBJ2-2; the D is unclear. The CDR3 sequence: CASSTKGNTGELFF. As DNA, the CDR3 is TGTGCCAGCAGCACCAAGGGGAACACCGGGGAGCTGTTTTTT. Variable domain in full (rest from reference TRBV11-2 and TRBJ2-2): EAGVAQSPRYKIIEKRQSVAFWCNPISGHATLYWYQQILGQGPKLLIQFQNNGVVDDSQLPKDRFSAERLKGVDSTLKIQPAKLEDSAVYLCASSTKGNTGELFFGEGSRLTVL.